This TCR beta chain emerged from a study of Ad26.COV2.S vaccination and SARS-CoV-2 variants. Libraries were prepared by immunoSEQ multiplex PCR; TCRdb keeps only in-frame clonotypes and omits some of them. The sample has under 150,000 clones, roughly 89% seen once. The CDR3 runs 17 residues. V trimming: 0 bases; J trimming: 5 bases; junction bases outside the gene matches: 8. The V gene is TRBV23-1, the J gene TRBJ2-1, with 9 bases identical to TRBD1. TRBV23-1 is an ORF for which the function is uncertain. The clonotype was recovered from a human donor who had recovered from COVID-19. The specimen comprised peripheral blood, sampled after recovery from COVID-19. CDR3: CASSQSLGQGIHNEQFF. The CDR3 region has the DNA TGCGCCAGCAGTCAATCTCTTGGACAGGGGATCCACAATGAGCAGTTCTTC.